This T cell receptor beta chain is drawn from a study of T cell repertoires in cytomegalovirus infection (dated by TCRdb to between 2019 and 2020). For context, the study as a whole: Donor HLA type was relevant to the analysis, because carriage of CMV infection together with the matching HLA type was indicated by public TCR beta signatures.

Worth noting for this clonotype: The specificity of this receptor is unknown. No per-base quality is available; no much larger clone lies one base away.

Instrument on record: Illumina HiSeq 1500. The public reads were reanalyzed by TCRdb: fastp trimming at Q25, MiXCR alignment, in-frame beta chains only. Every CDR3 protein is listed once, alongside the most common genes and DNA of its rows. In all, the sample holds 250,000 or so distinct CDR3 sequences, and around 15% of those were seen once. The ten largest make up over 40% of the sample. In the germline V gene (reference sequence), CDR1 corresponds to MNHNY and CDR2 to SVGAGI. The V and J ends are trimmed by 2 bases and 7 bases, leaving 18 bases between them. Measured from the cysteine to the phenylalanine, the CDR3 is 17 residues long. Only the CDR3 part of the read is kept: 51 bases, read in frame from the first base. The full study reports these points: In the ex vivo response, HLA-C-restricted CMV-specific TCR beta clonotypes were dominant, and in two of eight donors the single most frequent clonotype came from this HLA-C-restricted group. In both this cohort and an independent cohort of approximately 350 donors, the cumulative frequency of public TCR beta family members distinguished carriers of CMV infection plus the relevant HLA type.

This clonotype was sampled from a human donor in good health (CMV status not recorded). Some clones in this sample may be carry-over from other donors' samples. The sequenced sample was CD8+ T cells from PBMCs. This sequence uses TRBV6-6 and TRBJ1-6; a tentative D match to TRBD1 spans 5 bases. CDR3 sequence: CASSYRRSQGLNSPLHF. The sequenced DNA: TGTGCCAGCAGTTACCGACGAAGTCAGGGCTTAAATTCACCCCTCCACTTT.